This TCR beta chain was identified in a study of blood T cell repertoires in COVID-19. Generated by immunoSEQ multiplex PCR, the TCRdb table keeps only in-frame clones and is missing some. The sample shows about 150,000 clones, around 89% of them seen only once. The source is an older woman with active COVID-19. Sequencing was performed on peripheral blood.

CDR3 coding DNA: TGTGCCAGCAGTGATGCGACAGGGCTCACCTTC. This codes for CASSDATGLTF. V and J are TRBV2 and TRBJ1-2; TRBD1 aligns across 7 bases. J lost 13 bases, V lost 3 bases, and 5 bases had no gene match. The CDR3 extends over 11 amino acids. Germline CDR1 is SNHLY and CDR2 is FYNNEI.